These 8 T cell receptor beta chains were sequenced from one sample in a study of neoadjuvant anti-PD-1 for oral cavity cancer. The protocol was immunoSEQ multiplex PCR, while the TCRdb copy is restricted to in-frame clones and leaves out a portion. Of 5,500 to 7,500 clones in the sample, around 75% were seen once. Sequenced here: PBMCs, sampled before nivolumab (anti-PD-1) treatment. These receptors were obtained from a person aged 35-79 years with oral cavity squamous cell carcinoma.

The rearrangement uses TRBV14 and TRBJ1-1; possible D gene TRBD1, 5 bases. Trimming removed 0 bases from V and 6 bases from J, with 14 bases in between. This CDR3 contains 15 residues. Germline assignment: CDR1 SGHDN and CDR2 FVKESK. In DNA form, the CDR3 reads TGTGCCAGCAGCCAAGATAAAGGGGATTGGGCTGAAGCTTTCTTT. Amino acid sequence: CASSQDKGDWAEAFF.

CDR3 coding DNA: TGTGCCAGCAGCCAATATCTCTCCTATAATTCACCCCTCCACTTT. Translation: CASSQYLSYNSPLHF. This chain uses TRBV4-2 with TRBJ1-6; D is unresolved. The CDR3 loop spans 15 amino acids. Germline CDR1 LGHNA, CDR2 YNFKEQ. V dropped 2 bases and J dropped 0 bases, with 5 bases sitting between them.

The chain recombines TRBV5-4 with TRBJ2-7; D uncertain. Trimming took 0 bases from V and 2 from J, leaving 12 bases between them. From germline, CDR1 is SGHNT and CDR2 YYREEE (reference sequence). The CDR3 totals 15 residues. CDR3 bases: TGTGCCAGCAGCTTGGGAGGAGCCTCTACCTACGAGCAGTACTTC. This gives the protein CASSLGGASTYEQYF.

This chain uses TRBV7-2 with TRBJ2-3; possibly TRBD1 for D (8 bases). V lost 5 bases and J lost 0, with 12 bases in between. The CDR3 totals 15 residues. Germline loops: CDR1 SGHTA, CDR2 FQGNSA. The CDR3 nucleotides read TGTGCCAGCAGCATACAGGGGGGGAGCACAGATACGCAGTATTTT. It specifies CASSIQGGSTDTQYF.

The V call is TRBV9, the J call TRBJ2-2, with a tentative D call TRBD2 (6 bases). From germline, CDR1 is SGDLS and CDR2 YYNGEE. V was cut by 6 bases and J by 4 bases, with 16 bases left in between. The CDR3 contains 15 residues. The CDR3, as DNA: TGTGCCAGCAAGGGGTCGGGGGTGAGCACCGGGGAGCTGTTTTTT. Its protein is CASKGSGVSTGELFF.

The chain's CDR3 is CATGTEGYGYTF. The DNA for the CDR3 is TGTGCCACCGGGACAGAGGGCTATGGCTACACCTTC. The rearrangement joins TRBV10-3 to TRBJ1-2, with 7 bases identical to TRBD1. The germline gives CDR1 ENHRY, CDR2 SYGVKD. The CDR3 length is 12 residues. V dropped 10 bases and J dropped 4; count of bases not matched to a gene: 6.

The chain recombines TRBV28 with TRBJ1-4; the D is unclear. The germline V gene encodes CDR1 MDHEN and CDR2 SYDVKM. This CDR3 contains 16 residues. Between the trimmed V and J ends, which lost 3 bases and 1 base, there was a span of 12 bases. The CDR3 sequence: CASSFPGRGTNEKLFF. The CDR3 region has the DNA TGTGCCAGCAGTTTTCCCGGGCGGGGAACTAATGAAAAACTGTTTTTT.

The rearrangement links TRBV9 to TRBJ2-2; tentative D call: TRBD2 (5 bases). V lost 4 bases, J lost 5 bases, and 9 bases lay in between. The germline V gene encodes CDR1 SGDLS and CDR2 YYNGEE. The CDR3 spans 13 residues. This chain's CDR3 is CASSPRETGELFF. CDR3 DNA sequence: TGTGCCAGCAGCCCTCGGGAAACCGGGGAGCTGTTTTTT. Filled out from reference TRBV9 and TRBJ2-2, the complete variable domain reads DSGVTQTPKHLITATGQRVTLRCSPRSGDLSVYWYQQSLDQGLQFLIQYYNGEERAKGNILERFSAQQFPDLHSELNLSSLELGDSALYFCASSPRETGELFFGEGSRLTVL.